This passage covers 23 T cell receptor beta chains from one sample sequenced in a study of T cell responses to AZD1222 COVID-19 vaccine. Clones were sequenced by immunoSEQ multiplex PCR, and TCRdb holds only the in-frame ones, with some missing. The data contain around 150,000 clones, 70% to 90% of them seen just once; the ten biggest clones take up under 2%. The specimen comprised peripheral blood, sampled on day 0 of AZD1222 vaccination. The receptors derive from an adult in good health.

V and J are TRBV25-1 and TRBJ1-1; D is unresolved. Germline values: CDR1 MGHDK, CDR2 SYGVNS. With 6 bases removed from V and 4 bases from J, the gap between germline ends came to 6 bases. There are 11 residues in the CDR3. As DNA, the CDR3 is TGTGCCAGCAGCTCGTTCACTGAAGCTTTCTTT. Protein product: CASSSFTEAFF.

The genes are TRBV13 and TRBJ2-1; no clear D gene. Trimming shortened V by 0 bases and J by 9 bases, and 12 bases separated the two germline ends. Germline CDR1 PRHDT, CDR2 FYEKMQ (reference sequence). The CDR3 loop spans 14 amino acids. The DNA for the CDR3 is TGTGCCAGCAGCTTAGGAACTCGTAGCAGTGAGCAGTTCTTC. Amino acid sequence: CASSLGTRSSEQFF.

J is TRBJ1-4 and V is TRBV12-5, with unresolved D. Germline values: CDR1 LGHNT, CDR2 FRNRAP. CDR3 length: 15 residues. V shed 5 bases and J shed 3 bases, with 13 bases lying between them. CDR3 residues: CASGPRDLPNEKLFF. The CDR3 DNA follows: TGTGCTAGTGGTCCCCGGGATCTGCCTAATGAAAAACTGTTTTTT.

This chain links TRBV5-1 with TRBJ2-7, with 7 bases lining up with TRBD1. The V segment lost 2 bases and the J segment 4 bases; nucleotides outside the gene matches: 6. The CDR3 runs 14 residues. The germline V gene has CDR1 SGHRS and CDR2 YFSETQ. The CDR3 region has the DNA TGCGCCAGCAGCTTTGAGGGACAGACTTACGAGCAGTACTTC. Translating it yields CASSFEGQTYEQYF.

The chain is built from TRBV9 and TRBJ1-1; D is unclear. Per germline, CDR1 SGDLS and CDR2 YYNGEE. This CDR3 region has 14 residues. V was shortened by 7 bases and J by 1 base, with 14 bases between the two germline ends. The CDR3 sequence: CASGPGSGNTEAFF. In DNA form, the CDR3 reads TGTGCCAGCGGTCCGGGCAGTGGGAACACTGAAGCTTTCTTT.

The chain employs TRBV5-6 and TRBJ2-5; 9 bases are shared with TRBD2. Germline assignment: CDR1 SGHDT and CDR2 YYEEEE. The CDR3 is 15 residues long. The V and J ends lost 4 bases and 2 bases, in that order; junction bases with no gene match: 6. CDR3 residues: CASSLAGRAQETQYF. CDR3 sequence (DNA): TGTGCCAGCAGCCTAGCGGGGCGAGCACAAGAGACCCAGTACTTC.

Only one count was recorded for this clone. This chain links TRBV6-2 or TRBV6-3 with TRBJ1-5; TRBD1 agrees at 9 bases. The CDR3 spans 15 residues. CDR1 is MNHEY, CDR2 SVGEGT, per germline. V gave up 6 bases and J gave up 6 bases; unmatched junction bases: 9. The CDR3 DNA is TGTGCCAGCAGCATAGGGGACAGGGATACTCAGCCCCAGCATTTT. It encodes CASSIGDRDTQPQHF.

The chain recombines TRBV28 with TRBJ2-2; TRBD1 matches at 8 bases. Germline V gene lookup returns CDR1 MDHEN and CDR2 SYDVKM. There are 19 residues in the CDR3. The ends lost 5 bases at V and 0 bases at J; junction bases unmatched: 14. The CDR3 coding sequence is TGTGCCAGCAGTACAGGGGGTCTTTTTCACTTCGCGAACACCGGGGAGCTGTTTTTT. It codes for CASSTGGLFHFANTGELFF.

The chain carries TRBV6-6 and TRBJ2-1; 9 bases agree with TRBD1. The trim removed 2 bases at V and 4 bases at J, leaving 6 bases unmatched. CDR3 length equals 16 residues. Per germline, CDR1 MNHNY and CDR2 SVGAGI (reference sequence). CDR3 DNA sequence: TGTGCCAGCAGTTACAATCCCGGGACAGGGTACAATGAGCAGTTCTTC. The encoded protein is CASSYNPGTGYNEQFF.

The rearrangement joins TRBV19 to TRBJ2-1; D remains ambiguous. The CDR3 is 11 residues long. Germline CDR1 is LNHDA and CDR2 is SQIVND (reference sequence). Trimming shortened V by 1 base and J by 9 bases, and 4 bases separated the two germline ends. The CDR3: CASSIGPEQFF. As DNA, the CDR3 is TGTGCCAGTAGTATAGGTCCTGAGCAGTTCTTC.

This clone was recorded only once. The genes are TRBV28 and TRBJ2-1, with 10 bases that match TRBD2. The trim removed 6 bases at V and 3 bases at J, leaving 14 bases unmatched. From germline, CDR1 is MDHEN and CDR2 SYDVKM. The CDR3 runs to 18 residues. CDR3 amino acids: CASSDRPPLAGDYNEQFF. The CDR3 DNA reads TGTGCCAGCAGCGACCGTCCGCCTCTAGCGGGAGACTACAATGAGCAGTTCTTC.

CDR3 residues: CAISEDGATNEKLFF. CDR3 coding DNA: TGTGCCATCAGTGAGGACGGAGCAACTAATGAAAAACTGTTTTTT. The chain combines TRBV10-3 with TRBJ1-4, with D hard to call. The CDR3 is 15 residues long. V lost 2 bases to trimming and J lost 0 bases, with 7 bases between them. CDR1 is ENHRY, CDR2 SYGVKD, per germline.

The rearrangement uses TRBV7-9 and TRBJ1-1; D possibly corresponds to TRBD1 (6 bases). The V end lost 1 base, the J end lost 5 bases, and 14 bases lay between the germline ends. In germline, CDR1 is SEHNR, CDR2 FQNEAQ (reference sequence). CDR3 size: 15 residues. The CDR3 loop is CASSLVSGGGTEAFF. The CDR3 DNA sequence: TGTGCCAGCAGCTTAGTCTCGGGGGGCGGGACTGAAGCTTTCTTT.

The chain carries TRBV19 and TRBJ2-1; 7 bases line up with TRBD2. CDR1 and CDR2 from the germline V gene are LNHDA and SQIVND (reference sequence). With V trimmed by 5 bases and J by 5 bases, 18 bases remained unmatched. This CDR3 spans 18 amino acids. The CDR3 DNA follows: TGTGCCAGTAGTCCCCGACTAGCCCAAGAGGAAGGACACAATGAGCAGTTCTTC. The encoded protein is CASSPRLAQEEGHNEQFF.

A single count supports this clone. The V gene is TRBV6-6, the J gene TRBJ1-5, with TRBD1 as a possible D gene (6 bases). V was cut by 7 bases and J by 6 bases, with 13 bases left in between. The CDR3 sequence is 13 residues long. Per germline, CDR1 MNHNY and CDR2 SVGAGI (reference sequence). The chain's CDR3 is CASISGGGQPQHF. CDR3 sequence (DNA): TGTGCCAGCATTAGCGGGGGCGGTCAGCCCCAGCATTTT.

The rearrangement links TRBV2 to TRBJ2-5, with 7 nucleotides matching TRBD1. Per germline, CDR1 SNHLY and CDR2 FYNNEI. The CDR3 sequence is 14 residues long. V shed 6 bases, J shed 0 bases, and the junction held 4 bases outside the gene matches. Here the CDR3 reads CASRGQTYQETQYF. The CDR3 bases are TGTGCCAGCAGGGGACAGACGTACCAAGAGACCCAGTACTTC.

This sequence joins TRBV20-1 and TRBJ1-3; D unresolved. The CDR3 totals 13 residues. Trimming took 3 bases from V and 2 from J, leaving 8 bases between them. Germline CDR1 and CDR2: DFQATT and SNEGSKA (reference sequence). The CDR3 reads CSASEGAGNTIYF. In DNA, the CDR3 is TGCAGTGCTAGTGAGGGAGCTGGAAACACCATATATTTT.

The gene calls are TRBV7-2 and TRBJ2-7; D not certain. Germline V gene sequence: CDR1 SGHTA, CDR2 FQGNSA. This CDR3 is 13 amino acids long. With 5 bases removed from V and 4 bases from J, the gap between germline ends came to 12 bases. The CDR3 region has the DNA TGTGCCAGCAGCCAAACCCCCGGGTACGAGCAGTACTTC. This encodes CASSQTPGYEQYF.

The gene calls are TRBV5-1 and TRBJ1-1; D is undetermined. V dropped 0 bases and J dropped 1 base, with 7 bases sitting between them. This CDR3 contains 14 residues. Looked up from germline, CDR1 is SGHRS and CDR2 is YFSETQ. In DNA form, the CDR3 reads TGCGCCAGCAGCTTGGATCACGGGAACACTGAAGCTTTCTTT. This encodes CASSLDHGNTEAFF.

The CDR3 DNA reads TGCGCCAGCAGCTTCGCAAGTGGTCGGGCTACAGATACGCAGTATTTT. Protein: CASSFASGRATDTQYF. V gene TRBV5-1 combines with J gene TRBJ2-3; D is uncertain. CDR1 is SGHRS and CDR2 is YFSETQ in the germline V gene. This CDR3 spans 16 amino acids. The germline V and J ends were trimmed by 2 bases and 3 bases, with 16 bases remaining between them.

V gene TRBV12-3 or TRBV12-4 combines with J gene TRBJ1-3; possibly TRBD1 for D (5 bases). The CDR3 is made up of 13 amino acids. The V and J ends lost 5 bases and 8 bases respectively, with 13 bases between them. CDR3 in amino acids: CASSPQQVYTIYF. The CDR3 DNA reads TGTGCCAGCAGTCCGCAACAGGTTTACACCATATATTTT.

The CDR3 DNA sequence: TGTGCCAGTAGGCTAGATGCTGTACTCCCGGGGCAGACCCAGTACTTC. Its protein is CASRLDAVLPGQTQYF. This sequence joins TRBV19 and TRBJ2-5; D may match TRBD1 or TRBD2 (5 bases each). Germline V lookup: CDR1 LNHDA, CDR2 SQIVND (reference sequence). The germline V and J ends were trimmed by 6 bases and 6 bases, with 23 bases remaining between them. The CDR3 is 16 residues long.

This rearrangement joins TRBV5-1 to TRBJ2-1, with D perhaps matching TRBD2 (5 bases). The V end was cut by 5 bases, the J end by 9 bases, with 18 bases between. The CDR3 length is 14 residues. Germline values: CDR1 SGHRS, CDR2 YFSETQ. The CDR3 nucleotides read TGCGCCAGCAGTATGACTGTTAAAGGAGGTGAGCAGTTCTTC. This translates into CASSMTVKGGEQFF. The full variable domain, completed using reference TRBV5-1 and TRBJ2-1, is KAGVTQTPRYLIKTRGQQVTLSCSPISGHRSVSWYQQTPGQGLQFLFEYFSETQRNKGNFPGRFSGRQFSNSRSEMNVSTLELGDSALYLCASSMTVKGGEQFFGPGTRLTVL.